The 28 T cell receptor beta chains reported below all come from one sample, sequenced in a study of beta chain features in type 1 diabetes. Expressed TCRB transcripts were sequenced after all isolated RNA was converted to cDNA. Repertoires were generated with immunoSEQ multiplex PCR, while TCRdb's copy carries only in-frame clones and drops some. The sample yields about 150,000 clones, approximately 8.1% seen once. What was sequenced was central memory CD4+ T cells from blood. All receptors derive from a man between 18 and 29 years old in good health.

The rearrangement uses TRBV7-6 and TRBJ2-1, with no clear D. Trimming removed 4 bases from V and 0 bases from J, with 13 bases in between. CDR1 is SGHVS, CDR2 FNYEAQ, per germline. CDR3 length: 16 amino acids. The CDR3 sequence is CASSSPRWSSYNEQFF. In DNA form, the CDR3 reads TGTGCCAGCAGCTCCCCTCGCTGGAGCTCCTACAATGAGCAGTTCTTC.

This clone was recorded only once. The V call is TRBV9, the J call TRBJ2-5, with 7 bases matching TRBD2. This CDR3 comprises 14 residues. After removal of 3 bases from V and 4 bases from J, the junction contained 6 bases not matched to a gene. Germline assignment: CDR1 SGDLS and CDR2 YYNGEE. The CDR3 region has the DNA TGTGCCAGCAGCGGAAGCGGGACCTTAGAGACCCAGTACTTC. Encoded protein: CASSGSGTLETQYF.

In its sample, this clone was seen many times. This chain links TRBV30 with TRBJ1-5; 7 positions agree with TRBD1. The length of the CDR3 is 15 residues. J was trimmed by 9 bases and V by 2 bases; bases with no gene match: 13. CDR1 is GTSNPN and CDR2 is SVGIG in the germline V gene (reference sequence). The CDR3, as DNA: TGTGCCTGGAGTCCCGGACAGGTCGCGGGATTGCCCCAGCATTTT. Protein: CAWSPGQVAGLPQHF.

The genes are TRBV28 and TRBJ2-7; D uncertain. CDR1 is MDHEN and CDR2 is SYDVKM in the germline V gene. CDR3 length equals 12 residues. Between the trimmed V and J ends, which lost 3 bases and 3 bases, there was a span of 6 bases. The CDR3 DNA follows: TGTGCCAGCAGTTTTTCTCGCTACGAGCAGTACTTC. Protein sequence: CASSFSRYEQYF.

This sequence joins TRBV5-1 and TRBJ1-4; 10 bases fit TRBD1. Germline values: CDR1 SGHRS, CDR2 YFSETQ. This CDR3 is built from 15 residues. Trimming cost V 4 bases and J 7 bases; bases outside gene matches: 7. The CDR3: CASSPGQGYAEKLFF. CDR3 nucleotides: TGCGCCAGCAGCCCGGGACAGGGGTATGCTGAAAAACTGTTTTTT.

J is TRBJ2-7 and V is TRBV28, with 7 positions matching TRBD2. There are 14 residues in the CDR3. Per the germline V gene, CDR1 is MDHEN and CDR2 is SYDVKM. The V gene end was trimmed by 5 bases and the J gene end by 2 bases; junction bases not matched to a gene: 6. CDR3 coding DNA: TGTGCCAGCAGTACCTCTAGCGGCCCCTACGAGCAGTACTTC. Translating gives CASSTSSGPYEQYF.

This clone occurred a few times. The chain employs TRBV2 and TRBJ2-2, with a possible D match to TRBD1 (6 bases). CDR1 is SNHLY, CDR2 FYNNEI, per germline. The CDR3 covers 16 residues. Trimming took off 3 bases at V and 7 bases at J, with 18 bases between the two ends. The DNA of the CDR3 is TGTGCCAGCAGTGATGATCGTCCTTCGACAGGCGGGGAGCTGTTTTTT. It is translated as CASSDDRPSTGGELFF.

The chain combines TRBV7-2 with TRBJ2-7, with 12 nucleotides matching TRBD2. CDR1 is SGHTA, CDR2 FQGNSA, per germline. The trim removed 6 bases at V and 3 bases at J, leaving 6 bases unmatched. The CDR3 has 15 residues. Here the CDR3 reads CASRERLAGDYEQYF. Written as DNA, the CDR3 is TGTGCCAGCAGAGAAAGACTAGCGGGGGACTACGAGCAGTACTTC.

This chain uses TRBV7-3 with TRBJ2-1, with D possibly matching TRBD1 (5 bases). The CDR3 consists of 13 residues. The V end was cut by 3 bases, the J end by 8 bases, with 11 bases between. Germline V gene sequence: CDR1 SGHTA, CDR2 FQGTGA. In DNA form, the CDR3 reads TGTGCCAGCAGCTTGATTCAGGGTCATGAGCAGTTCTTC. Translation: CASSLIQGHEQFF.

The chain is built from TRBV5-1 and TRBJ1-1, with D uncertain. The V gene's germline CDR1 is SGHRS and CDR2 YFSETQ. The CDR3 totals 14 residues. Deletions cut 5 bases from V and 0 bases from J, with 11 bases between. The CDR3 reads CASRGGAVNTEAFF. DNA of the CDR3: TGCGCCAGCAGGGGTGGAGCCGTGAACACTGAAGCTTTCTTT.

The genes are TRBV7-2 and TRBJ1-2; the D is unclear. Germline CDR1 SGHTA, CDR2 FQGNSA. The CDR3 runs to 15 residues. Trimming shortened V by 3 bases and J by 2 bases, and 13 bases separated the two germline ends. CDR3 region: CASSLAHGGNYGYTF. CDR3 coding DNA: TGTGCCAGCAGCTTGGCCCACGGAGGGAACTATGGCTACACCTTC.

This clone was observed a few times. CDR3 residues: CASSLGGGEHEQYF. CDR3 bases: TGCGCCAGCAGCTTGGGAGGGGGCGAGCACGAGCAGTACTTC. The chain joins TRBV5-1 to TRBJ2-7, with 7 bases matching TRBD1. Unmatched junction bases numbered 5, after V lost 0 bases and J lost 5 bases. Germline CDR1 is SGHRS and CDR2 is YFSETQ. This CDR3 is built from 14 residues.

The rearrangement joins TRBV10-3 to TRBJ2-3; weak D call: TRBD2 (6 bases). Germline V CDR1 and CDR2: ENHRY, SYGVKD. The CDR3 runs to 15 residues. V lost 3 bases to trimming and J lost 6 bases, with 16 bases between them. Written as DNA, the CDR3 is TGTGCCATCAGTGATGGTCTGGAGGGCCCGGATACGCAGTATTTT. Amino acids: CAISDGLEGPDTQYF.

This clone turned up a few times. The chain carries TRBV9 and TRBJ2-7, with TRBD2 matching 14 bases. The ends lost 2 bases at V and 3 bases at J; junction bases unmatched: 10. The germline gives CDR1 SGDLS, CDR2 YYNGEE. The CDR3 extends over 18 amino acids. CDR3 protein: CASSVGGGLAGGDYEQYF. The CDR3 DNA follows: TGTGCCAGCAGCGTCGGAGGAGGACTAGCGGGAGGCGACTACGAGCAGTACTTC.

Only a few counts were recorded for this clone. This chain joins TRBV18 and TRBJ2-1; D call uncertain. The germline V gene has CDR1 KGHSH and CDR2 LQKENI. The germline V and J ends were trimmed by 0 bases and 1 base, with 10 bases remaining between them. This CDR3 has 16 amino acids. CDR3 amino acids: CASSPPNSFSYNEQFF. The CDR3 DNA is TGTGCCAGCTCACCACCTAACAGCTTTTCCTACAATGAGCAGTTCTTC.

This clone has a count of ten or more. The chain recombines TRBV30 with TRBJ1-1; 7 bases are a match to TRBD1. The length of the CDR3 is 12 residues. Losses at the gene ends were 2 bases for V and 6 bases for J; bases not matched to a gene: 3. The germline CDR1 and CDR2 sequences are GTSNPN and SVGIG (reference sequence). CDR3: CAWSSDRAEAFF. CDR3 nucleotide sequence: TGTGCCTGGAGTTCCGACAGGGCTGAAGCTTTCTTT.

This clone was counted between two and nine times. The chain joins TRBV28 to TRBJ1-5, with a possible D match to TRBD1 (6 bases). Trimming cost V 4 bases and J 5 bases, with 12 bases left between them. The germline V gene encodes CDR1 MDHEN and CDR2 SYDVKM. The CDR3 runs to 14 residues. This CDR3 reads CASSSGQGHQPQHF. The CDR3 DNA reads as TGTGCCAGCAGTTCGGGACAAGGGCATCAGCCCCAGCATTTT.

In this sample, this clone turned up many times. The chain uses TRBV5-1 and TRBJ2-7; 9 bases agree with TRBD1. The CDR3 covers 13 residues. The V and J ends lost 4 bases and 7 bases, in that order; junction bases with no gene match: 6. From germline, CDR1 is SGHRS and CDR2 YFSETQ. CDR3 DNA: TGCGCCAGCAGCCCGGGACAGGGACAGGAGCAGTACTTC. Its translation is CASSPGQGQEQYF.

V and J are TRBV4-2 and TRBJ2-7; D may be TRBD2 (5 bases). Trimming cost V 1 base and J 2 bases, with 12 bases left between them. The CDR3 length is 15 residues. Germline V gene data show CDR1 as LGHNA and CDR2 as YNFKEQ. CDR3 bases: TGTGCCAGCAGCCAAGGAGGAGCGGCCCCCTACGAGCAGTACTTC. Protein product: CASSQGGAAPYEQYF.

The CDR3 sequence is CASSQGPTGNYGYTF. CDR3 nucleotides: TGTGCCAGCAGCCAAGGACCGACAGGGAACTATGGCTACACCTTC. This chain joins TRBV5-4 and TRBJ1-2; 7 bases align to TRBD1. Germline CDR1 and CDR2: SGHNT and YYREEE (reference sequence). This CDR3 has 15 amino acids. J gave up 2 bases and V 4 bases, and 8 bases lay outside the gene matches.

The CDR3 DNA sequence: TGCGCCAGCAGCCAAGGACTAGTCGAGACCCAGTACTTC. Amino acid sequence: CASSQGLVETQYF. The chain has TRBV4-3 and TRBJ2-5; D perhaps matches TRBD2 (6 bases). V lost 1 base, J lost 5 bases, and 8 bases lay in between. This CDR3 contains 13 residues. The germline V gene has CDR1 LGHNA and CDR2 YSLEER.

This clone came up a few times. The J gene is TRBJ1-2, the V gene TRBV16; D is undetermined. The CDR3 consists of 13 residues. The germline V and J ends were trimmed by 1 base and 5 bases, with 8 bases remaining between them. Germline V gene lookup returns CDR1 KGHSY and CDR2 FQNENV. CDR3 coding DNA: TGTGCCAGCAGCCAATTTGTAATATATGGCTACACCTTC. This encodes CASSQFVIYGYTF.

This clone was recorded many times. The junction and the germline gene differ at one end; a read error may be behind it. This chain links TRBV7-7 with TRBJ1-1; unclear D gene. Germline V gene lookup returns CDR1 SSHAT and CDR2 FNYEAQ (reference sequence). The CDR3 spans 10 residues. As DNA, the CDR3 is TGTGCCAGAGAGGGAGGTTGGTTCCTCTTT. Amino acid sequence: CAREGGWFLF.

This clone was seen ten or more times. This chain's CDR3 is CASSLTGSVGANVLTF. The CDR3 nucleotides read TGTGCCAGCAGCTTAACCGGGTCCGTCGGGGCCAACGTCCTGACTTTC. J is TRBJ2-6 and V is TRBV7-9; D not resolved. Trimming cost V 2 bases and J 4 bases, with 12 bases left between them. Germline CDR1 is SEHNR and CDR2 is FQNEAQ (reference sequence). This CDR3 comprises 16 residues.

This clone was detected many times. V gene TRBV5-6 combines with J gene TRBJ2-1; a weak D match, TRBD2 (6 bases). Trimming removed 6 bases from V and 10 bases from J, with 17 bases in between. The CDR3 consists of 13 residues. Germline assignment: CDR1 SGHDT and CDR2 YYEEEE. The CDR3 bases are TGTGCCAGCACGGGACTTCGGGGTGAGGAGCAGTTCTTC. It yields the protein CASTGLRGEEQFF.

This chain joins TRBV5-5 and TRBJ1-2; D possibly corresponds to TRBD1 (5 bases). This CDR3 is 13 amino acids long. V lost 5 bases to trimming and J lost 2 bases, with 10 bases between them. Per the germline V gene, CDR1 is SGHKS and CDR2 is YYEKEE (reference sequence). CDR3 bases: TGTGCCAGCAGTATCCGGACAAACTATGGCTACACCTTC. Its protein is CASSIRTNYGYTF.

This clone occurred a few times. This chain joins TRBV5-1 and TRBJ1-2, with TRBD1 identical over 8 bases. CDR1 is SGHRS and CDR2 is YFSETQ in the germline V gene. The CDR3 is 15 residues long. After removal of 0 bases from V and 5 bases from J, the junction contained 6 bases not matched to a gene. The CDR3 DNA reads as TGCGCCAGCAGCTTGGACCCCGGGACAGGTTATGGCTACACCTTC. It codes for CASSLDPGTGYGYTF.

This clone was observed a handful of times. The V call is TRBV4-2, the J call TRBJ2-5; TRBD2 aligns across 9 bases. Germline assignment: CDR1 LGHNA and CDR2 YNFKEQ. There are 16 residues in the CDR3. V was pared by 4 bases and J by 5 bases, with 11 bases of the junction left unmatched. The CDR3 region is CASSLYRTSAKETQYF. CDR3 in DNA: TGTGCCAGCAGCCTTTACCGGACTAGCGCCAAGGAGACCCAGTACTTC.